The rows below give T cell receptor beta chains drawn from one sample of a study of blood T cell repertoires in COVID-19. Measured with immunoSEQ multiplex PCR; TCRdb has only the in-frame clones, and not every one. The sample holds roughly 150,000 clones, roughly 85% seen once. The sample consisted of PBMCs or T cells enriched from blood (not recorded which). All receptors come from an older woman in a cohort exposed to, infected with or recovered from COVID-19 (not recorded which). Both conserved end residues are part of each CDR3. Fields, in order: V gene, J gene, clone size, D gene, CDR3 DNA, CDR3 protein. D genes are given only for firm matches. Size tells how often a clone was seen (once, few, many) or the class of an expanded clone, and some rows leave it out.

TRBV28	TRBJ2-6	once	NA	TGTGCCAGCAGTTTAAGTCTAGGTCATTACTCTGGGGCCAACGTCCTGACTTTC	CASSLSLGHYSGANVLTF
TRBV10-3	TRBJ2-5	NA	TRBD2	TGTGCCATCAGTGAGGGGAGAATGGCGGGAGGGCAGGAGACCCAGTACTTC	CAISEGRMAGGQETQYF
TRBV7-9	TRBJ1-6	few	NA	TGTGCCAGCAGCTCTTGGGCGGGGAATTCACCCCTCCACTTT	CASSSWAGNSPLHF
TRBV19	TRBJ2-1	once	TRBD1	TGTGCCAGTAGTCCGACAGGGTACAATGAGCAGTTCTTC	CASSPTGYNEQFF
TRBV28	TRBJ1-2	NA	TRBD1	TGTGCCAGCAGCATGGGACAGGGGAACTATGGCTACACCTTC	CASSMGQGNYGYTF
TRBV7-3	TRBJ2-1	few	NA	TGTGCCAGCAGCCTGTGGTCGGACAATGAGCAGTTCTTC	CASSLWSDNEQFF
TRBV3-1/TRBV3-2	TRBJ2-1	NA	TRBD2	TGTGCCAGCAGCCACCGACTAGCGGACAATGAGCAGTTCTTC	CASSHRLADNEQFF
TRBV5-1	TRBJ1-4	few	NA	TGCGCCAGCAGCCATTTAGCAACTAATGAAAAACTGTTTTTT	CASSHLATNEKLFF
TRBV28	TRBJ2-1	NA	TRBD1	TGTGCCAGCAGGCCCCGACAGGGGACGAGCTCCTACAATGAGCAGTTCTTC	CASRPRQGTSSYNEQFF
TRBV7-9	TRBJ2-2	NA	NA	TGTGCCAGCAGCTTAGGCAGTGCGAACACCGGGGAGCTGTTTTTT	CASSLGSANTGELFF
TRBV5-5	TRBJ1-2	once	NA	TGTGCCAGCGGTCTACGGGACTATGGCTACACCTTC	CASGLRDYGYTF
TRBV19	TRBJ1-2	NA	NA	TGTGCCACAAGAAGTCCGGGAAAGTTAGAAGGCTACACCTTC	CATRSPGKLEGYTF
TRBV19	TRBJ2-1	NA	TRBD2	TGTGCCAGTACCTCCAGCGGGAGGGCCACCAATGAGCAGTTCTTC	CASTSSGRATNEQFF
TRBV7-9	TRBJ1-1	once	TRBD1	TGTGCCAGCAGCTTGGGGACAGTGAACACTGAAGCTTTCTTT	CASSLGTVNTEAFF
TRBV5-4	TRBJ1-2	NA	NA	TGTGCCAGCAGCTTGTTGCGGGGAAGCTATGGCTACACCTTC	CASSLLRGSYGYTF
TRBV11-3	TRBJ2-3	NA	TRBD2	TGTGCCAGCAGCCGTACTAGCGGCACAGATACGCAGTATTTT	CASSRTSGTDTQYF
TRBV11-2	TRBJ2-3	NA	TRBD2	TGTGCCAGCATCCCCCCAGCGGGAGGAGATACGCAGTATTTT	CASIPPAGGDTQYF
TRBV15	TRBJ1-5	NA	TRBD1	TGTGCCACCAGCAGAGATCAGGGGGGAAATCAGCCCCAGCATTTT	CATSRDQGGNQPQHF
TRBV19	TRBJ2-1	NA	TRBD2	TGTGCCAGTAGCGCTAGCGGGAGCTTAAATGAGCAGTTCTTC	CASSASGSLNEQFF
TRBV10-3	TRBJ2-1	NA	TRBD1	TGTGCCATCAGTGAGGCTAAGCAGGGGGTCACTGAGCAGTTCTTC	CAISEAKQGVTEQFF
TRBV28	TRBJ2-7	NA	TRBD1	TGTGCCAGCAGTTTAGTCGGGGGTGCGGGGACAGGGGCCTACGAGCAGTACTTC	CASSLVGGAGTGAYEQYF
TRBV21-1	TRBJ1-5	NA	NA	TGTGCCAGCAGCAAAGTGGGGGGACGGGACAATCAGCCCCAGCATTTT	CASSKVGGRDNQPQHF
TRBV11-2	TRBJ2-1	few	TRBD2	TGTGCCAGCAGCTTCGGGACTAGCGGGAGTCATGAGCAGTTCTTC	CASSFGTSGSHEQFF
TRBV7-7	TRBJ2-2	NA	TRBD2	TGTGCTAGCAGCCCCCTCACGGGGGGCACCGGGGAGCTGTTTTTT	CASSPLTGGTGELFF
TRBV3-1/TRBV3-2	TRBJ2-3	NA	TRBD2	TGTGCCAGCAGCGGCGGGAGTAAGACAGATACGCAGTATTTT	CASSGGSKTDTQYF
TRBV24-1	TRBJ2-3	many	TRBD1	TGTGCCACCAGTGATCCAGGGGGCTCGAGCACAGATACGCAGTATTTT	CATSDPGGSSTDTQYF
TRBV19	TRBJ2-1	NA	NA	TGTGCCAGTAGTCCCCTTCTCTCCTACAATGAGCAGTTCTTC	CASSPLLSYNEQFF
TRBV6-5	TRBJ1-3	few	TRBD1	TGTGCCAGCAGTCCCTGGGACAGGGGGCACACCATATATTTT	CASSPWDRGHTIYF
TRBV21-1	TRBJ2-2	few	NA	TGTGCCAGCAGCAAAGCTAGAGGCAGTATCACCGGGGAGCTGTTTTTT	CASSKARGSITGELFF
TRBV5-4	TRBJ2-5	NA	NA	TGTGCCAGCAGCTACGGGATCCAAGAGACCCAGTACTTC	CASSYGIQETQYF
TRBV6-5	TRBJ2-1	NA	NA	TGTGCCAGCAACCCCCCCGGGGCCAGGGGCAATGAGCAGTTCTTC	CASNPPGARGNEQFF
TRBV6-5	TRBJ2-7	NA	TRBD1	TGTGCCAGCAGTTCGACAGGGAGAGGCTACGAGCAGTACTTC	CASSSTGRGYEQYF
TRBV10-2	TRBJ2-7	NA	TRBD2	TGCGCCAGCAGGGTAGCGGGAACCAGCTCCTACGAGCAGTACTTC	CASRVAGTSSYEQYF
TRBV27	TRBJ2-1	NA	TRBD2	TGTGCCAGCAGTCGGACTAGCGGGAGGGGAAGCTCCTACAATGAGCAGTTCTTC	CASSRTSGRGSSYNEQFF
TRBV15	TRBJ1-1	NA	TRBD1	TGTGCCACCAGCAGAGATTTAGACAGGGTGGTAGCTTTCTTT	CATSRDLDRVVAFF
TRBV12-3/TRBV12-4	TRBJ2-2	NA	NA	TGTGCCAGCACCGACACCAACACCGGGGAGCTGTTTTTT	CASTDTNTGELFF
TRBV5-1	TRBJ2-1	NA	TRBD2	TGCGCCAGCAGCTTGGGGACTAGCGGGAGGTCCTCGGAGCAGTTCTTC	CASSLGTSGRSSEQFF
TRBV7-2	TRBJ2-7	few	TRBD1	TGTGCCAGCAGCTCTGGGACAGGGTTCTACGAGCAGTACTTC	CASSSGTGFYEQYF
TRBV2	TRBJ1-2	NA	TRBD1	TGTGCCAGCAGTGGGAGGGGACAGGGCTATGGCTACACCTTC	CASSGRGQGYGYTF
TRBV19	TRBJ2-1	NA	TRBD2	TGTGCCAGTAGTAAGCTACTAGCGGGGACCTACAATGAGCAGTTCTTC	CASSKLLAGTYNEQFF
TRBV28	TRBJ2-6	once	NA	TGTGCCAGCAAATGGGATGGTTGGGGCAGCTCTGGGGCCAACGTCCTGACTTTC	CASKWDGWGSSGANVLTF
TRBV2	TRBJ1-2	few	NA	TGTGCCAGCAGTGCTACAGTTGGCATTGGCTACACCTTC	CASSATVGIGYTF
TRBV9	TRBJ2-3	NA	NA	TGTGCCAGCAGCGTTTCATCCTCCCTTAGAGATACGCAGTATTTT	CASSVSSSLRDTQYF
TRBV19	TRBJ2-7	NA	TRBD1	TGTGCCAGTAGCAGGGACAGTAACTACGAGCAGTACTTC	CASSRDSNYEQYF
TRBV19	TRBJ2-6	NA	TRBD1	TGTGCCAGCAGACAGGGCGGACCTGGGGCCAACGTCCTGACTTTC	CASRQGGPGANVLTF
TRBV6-5	TRBJ1-5	NA	NA	TGTGCCAGCAGTTACTCGTGGCAGGGTGATCAGCCCCAGCATTTT	CASSYSWQGDQPQHF
TRBV7-9	TRBJ1-5	NA	TRBD1	TGTGCCAGCAGCCAAGGACAGGGGGCCAGTCAGCCCCAGCATTTT	CASSQGQGASQPQHF